This is a list of T cell receptor beta chains from one sample in a study of technical replicates of blood from four donors. Sequencing used immunoSEQ multiplex PCR; TCRdb keeps in-frame clones, though not all of them. This sample has roughly 60,000 clones, with 86% found just once. The sample comprised PBMCs. The receptors derive from a human donor in good health. Some clones in this sample may be carry-over from other donors' samples. Both conserved end residues are part of each CDR3. D genes are given only for firm matches. Only part of the rows carry a size: once, few, many, or a class if the clone is expanded.

abundance,v_gene,d_gene,j_gene,CDR3nt,CDR3aa
.,TRBV10-3,TRBD2,TRBJ2-1,TGTGCCATCAGTGAGTCGCCTAGCGGGAGTTCTGCTGAGCAGTTCTTC,CAISESPSGSSAEQFF
.,TRBV5-1,.,TRBJ2-5,TGCGCCAGCAGCTCACCTGGCGGCCAGACCCAGTACTTC,CASSSPGGQTQYF
.,TRBV6-5,.,TRBJ2-7,TGTGCCAGCAGTCTAAGACAGGCAGGGGCCTACGAGCAGTACTTC,CASSLRQAGAYEQYF
.,TRBV7-9,.,TRBJ1-2,TGTGCCAGCAGCTTCCCCGCCGGGGGGGAAGGCTACACCTTC,CASSFPAGGEGYTF
.,TRBV5-8,TRBD2,TRBJ2-1,TGTGCCAGCAGCACGGGAGGTCGGGAGGTCGATGAGCAGTTCTTC,CASSTGGREVDEQFF
few,TRBV10-3,TRBD1,TRBJ1-1,TGTGCCATCAGTGAGTACGACAGGGAAGAAGCTTTCTTT,CAISEYDREEAFF
.,TRBV11-2,.,TRBJ1-4,TGTGCCAGCAGCTTATTCTCCGGGGTATATGAAAAACTGTTTTTT,CASSLFSGVYEKLFF
.,TRBV5-5,TRBD1,TRBJ2-5,TGTGCCAGCAGCTCCGGCCGGACAGGGAGGAAGTTAGAGACCCAGTACTTC,CASSSGRTGRKLETQYF
.,TRBV7-2,.,TRBJ1-2,TGTGCCAGCAGCTCCCGGGGTACTAGAGGCTACACCTTC,CASSSRGTRGYTF
once,TRBV21-1,.,TRBJ2-3,TGTGCCAGCAGCAACGGACTAGCGGGATGCACAGATACGCAGTATTTT,CASSNGLAGCTDTQYF
.,TRBV7-3,.,TRBJ2-7,TGTGCCAGCAGCCCTCAAGGCGGCCCCTCTTACGAGCAGTACTTC,CASSPQGGPSYEQYF
.,TRBV27,.,TRBJ2-1,TGTGCCAGCAGTGGGACAAACAATGAGCAGTTCTTC,CASSGTNNEQFF
once,TRBV29-1,.,TRBJ1-2,TGCAGCGTCTTCTACGCGGGAGGCTACACCTTC,CSVFYAGGYTF
.,TRBV6-5,TRBD2,TRBJ2-1,TGTGCCAGCAGTTCCCGGGGGGGGCCCTACAATGAGCAGTTCTTC,CASSSRGGPYNEQFF
once,TRBV19,TRBD1,TRBJ1-2,TGTGCCAGTAGTTACCGGGACAGGGGTTACACCTTC,CASSYRDRGYTF
.,TRBV5-8,TRBD1,TRBJ2-5,TGTGCCACCAACAGGGGGCTCAATAGCCAAGAGACCCAGTACTTC,CATNRGLNSQETQYF
.,TRBV25-1,TRBD1,TRBJ1-2,TGTGCCAGCAGTGAAGTCAGGGGGAACTATGGCTACACCTTC,CASSEVRGNYGYTF
.,TRBV18,TRBD1,TRBJ1-6,TGTGCCAGCTCACCACAAGCAGGACAGGGTGGCTCACCCCTCCACTTT,CASSPQAGQGGSPLHF
.,TRBV18,TRBD2,TRBJ2-1,TGTGCCAGCTCCCCCCTAGCGGGGATCTCCTACAATGAGCAGTTCTTC,CASSPLAGISYNEQFF
.,TRBV20-1,.,TRBJ2-7,TGCAGTGCCAGGATAGAATACGAGCAGTACTTC,CSARIEYEQYF
.,TRBV5-1,TRBD1,TRBJ1-2,TGCGCCAGCAGCACGGGACAGGGGTATGGCTACACCTTC,CASSTGQGYGYTF
.,TRBV5-4,.,TRBJ1-1,TGTGCCAGCAGCCGCGGTAACACTGAAGCTTTCTTT,CASSRGNTEAFF
.,TRBV30,.,TRBJ1-5,TGTGCCTGGAGCGTTACAGGTATCAATCAGCCCCAGCATTTT,CAWSVTGINQPQHF
.,TRBV19,.,TRBJ1-2,TGTGCCAGTAGTATAATGGCAGGGGATGGCTACACCTTC,CASSIMAGDGYTF
.,TRBV7-6,TRBD1,TRBJ1-5,TGTGCCAGCAGCCCTGACAGGGGTGGTCAGCCCCAGCATTTT,CASSPDRGGQPQHF
.,TRBV6-4,TRBD2,TRBJ2-3,TGTGCCAGCAGTCAGAGTAGCGGGGGCCACACAGATACGCAGTATTTT,CASSQSSGGHTDTQYF
.,TRBV5-1,TRBD1,TRBJ1-1,TGCGCCAGCAGTACATATCAGGGGGCAGATGACACTGAAGCTTTCTTT,CASSTYQGADDTEAFF
.,TRBV2,TRBD1,TRBJ1-2,TGTGCCAGCAGCCCTGACAGGGTAGGCTATGGCTACACCTTC,CASSPDRVGYGYTF
.,TRBV2,.,TRBJ1-6,TGTGCCAGCAGACGACAATGGGATTCACCCCTCCACTTT,CASRRQWDSPLHF
.,TRBV9,.,TRBJ1-1,TGTGCCAGCAAAGAGAATCCGGAGGGGGGAGGGCCTGAAGCTTTCTTT,CASKENPEGGGPEAFF
.,TRBV7-9,.,TRBJ2-2,TGTGCCAGCAGCAGCGGCCTGAACACCGGGGAGCTGTTTTTT,CASSSGLNTGELFF
.,TRBV5-4,.,TRBJ1-2,TGTGCCAGCAGCTTGGATCTGGGGGCAGATGGCTACACCTTC,CASSLDLGADGYTF
.,TRBV7-3,TRBD2,TRBJ2-3,TGTGCCAGCAGCTTAATAGGTGGAGTGTTACTAGCGGGGGGGACGGGCACAGATACGCAGTATTTT,CASSLIGGVLLAGGTGTDTQYF
.,TRBV29-1,.,TRBJ1-2,TGCAGCGGGCTTCTTAACTATGGCTACACCTTC,CSGLLNYGYTF
few,TRBV4-2,.,TRBJ1-2,TGTGCCAGCAGCCAAGACGGACAGACTGGCTACACCTTC,CASSQDGQTGYTF
once,TRBV6-5,.,TRBJ1-2,TGTGCCAGCAGTAACGCTGACAGTAACTATGGCTACACCTTC,CASSNADSNYGYTF
once,TRBV9,TRBD2,TRBJ2-7,TGTGCCAGCAGCCCCCGGGTTGGCGGGGGGGCCAACGAGCAGTACTTC,CASSPRVGGGANEQYF
.,TRBV18,.,TRBJ2-3,TGTGCCAGCTCACCGTCCAGGGAGGAAGATACGCAGTATTTT,CASSPSREEDTQYF
.,TRBV5-4,.,TRBJ2-1,TGTGCCAGCAGCTTGGACAGCCCCTCCTACAATGAGCAGTTCTTC,CASSLDSPSYNEQFF
.,TRBV5-8,.,TRBJ1-5,TGTGCCAGCAGCCAGCTCCGCGGGGGGAGTCAGCCCCAGCATTTT,CASSQLRGGSQPQHF
few,TRBV11-1,.,TRBJ2-1,TGTGCCAGCAGCTTAGTTCCCCAGGGGAACAATGAGCAGTTCTTC,CASSLVPQGNNEQFF
.,TRBV5-1,TRBD1,TRBJ1-2,TGCGCCAGCAGCTTGGGGGGACAGGGGACCTATGGCTACACCTTC,CASSLGGQGTYGYTF
.,TRBV30,TRBD1,TRBJ1-6,TGTGCCTGGAGTGTAGTCCACAGGGGTAAGTCACCCCTCCACTTT,CAWSVVHRGKSPLHF
.,TRBV19,TRBD2,TRBJ2-5,TGTGCCAGTAGTGGTGGCGGGGGGGGCCAAGAGACCCAGTACTTC,CASSGGGGGQETQYF
.,TRBV4-3,.,TRBJ2-2,TGCGCCAGCAGCCAAGAATTAGTTAGGACTACAAACACCGGGGAGCTGTTTTTT,CASSQELVRTTNTGELFF
few,TRBV4-3,.,TRBJ2-6,TGCGCCAGCAGCCAAGAGCCAGGCTCTGGGGCCAACGTCCTGACTTTC,CASSQEPGSGANVLTF
.,TRBV18,TRBD1,TRBJ2-7,TGTGCCAGCTCACCACCGGACAGGATCTACGAGCAGTACTTC,CASSPPDRIYEQYF
.,TRBV7-2,.,TRBJ1-5,TGTGCCAGCAGGAGGGATACCAGGCAGCCCCAGCATTTT,CASRRDTRQPQHF
once,TRBV4-1,.,TRBJ1-5,TGCGCCAGCAGCCCGCAGGGTGGGGCCTGGAATCAGCCCCAGCATTTT,CASSPQGGAWNQPQHF
few,TRBV29-1,.,TRBJ2-7,TGCAGCGCCGCCGTTCGGGGGAACGAGCAGTACTTC,CSAAVRGNEQYF
medium-sized,TRBV7-9,TRBD1,TRBJ1-2,TGTGCCAGCAGCCCACTCCGGACAGGGGGTGACTATGGCTACACCTTC,CASSPLRTGGDYGYTF